One T cell receptor beta chain is described in this entry. Its antigen remains undetermined. No much larger clone is present one base from it, and per-base qualities are unavailable. The cohort was made up of approximately 700 healthy bone marrow donors. All cohort members were sampled while nominally healthy, although unrecorded immune exposures were likely present. The donor tested CMV seropositive and was one of the 289 seropositive cohort members. A peripheral blood sample was collected from each donor, and TCR beta sequencing was performed on peripheral blood mononuclear cells. The Qiagen DNeasy Blood Extraction Kit was used to extract genomic DNA from the blood cell samples. The data were taken from a study of cytomegalovirus exposure and HLA in healthy donors (dated by TCRdb to between 2016 and 2019). Study-level background: An earlier analysis of approximately 640 of the donors reported roughly 270 Gb of sequence data and some 120 million unique TCR beta sequences from about 200 million T cells. Roughly 300 gigabases of sequencing data and 70 million to 95 million unique TCR sequences made up an early release that covered roughly 670 HLA-typed donors. Of the roughly 390 genotyped donors, over 65% fell in the genetic ancestry cluster associated with self-reported Caucasian donors. The study aimed to test whether signatures of past pathogen exposure could be identified by cataloging public T cell receptors. Using immunosequencing, the study profiled T cell repertoires from around 670 subjects and related those repertoires to cytomegalovirus serostatus. Along with the 666-subject first cohort, a separate validation cohort of more than 90 different subjects was used. To predict cytomegalovirus infection status, the study combined high-throughput TCR immunosequencing, statistical association of individual TCRs with disease status, and machine learning. To study patterns of TCR occurrence, a later analysis re-analyzed previously published TCR beta repertoires from 600 to 750 donors and added high-resolution HLA genotyping. The later analysis used no new phenotypic data to find candidate immune exposures, relying instead on TCR beta sequences and their occurrence across donors. In an earlier analysis of 500 to 650 of the donors, high-throughput TCR beta sequencing was used to judge whether each TCR beta V gene segment behaved as functional or pseudogenic. Alongside the repertoire data, information on donor age, sex, ethnicity and CMV serostatus was compiled. A later genetic analysis used genome-wide SNP genotypes for about 60% of the roughly 700 donors, treating that subset as a discovery cohort. Every discovery cohort repertoire had been produced on one sequencing platform. Class I and class II HLA loci were covered by the typing at four-digit resolution. Typing coverage differed by locus: A, B, C, DRB1 and DQB1 were typed in roughly 620-630 donors, DQA1 in around 500, DPA1 in some 570, and DPB1 in 400 to 490. Several DR-DQ haplotypes were treated as single units for association and clustering because of strong linkage in the cohort. Among approximately 370 genotyped donors of the cohort, an average of approximately 240,000 unique TCR beta nucleotide sequences was sequenced per donor, of which about 18% were non-productive.

What the authors observed across the whole study: A further reported finding was that TCR beta sequences accurately predicted the HLA-A and HLA-B alleles for most subjects in the first cohort. Immune exposure information for the cohort was limited to CMV serostatus. The authors suggested that the approach could potentially be extended to other disease states and immunological phenotypes. A later analysis found that most CMV-associated TCR beta chains appeared HLA-restricted, with HLA associations seemingly driven largely by CMV exposure. Because HLA typing was missing for some donors at each locus, association tests included only the typed subset. In a later genetic analysis, fewer N-insertions in productive TCRs were reported among donors in an Asian-associated ancestry cluster than the roughly 700-donor mean. A later analysis found that TCR association rates varied across HLA loci, with DRB1 alleles showing the most associated TCRs and HLA-C alleles the fewest. The presence/absence analyses assumed that sequencing depth was roughly uniform across donors, and that assumption may not be true. About 15 rarely observed V segments, including chromosome 9 orphons, were excluded from the earlier analysis of approximately 500 of the donors because counts were too low. Cytomegalovirus status was reported to be diagnosed by the classifier with high specificity and sensitivity in both the original and validation cohorts. At a false discovery rate of 0.05, a later analysis linked around 17,000 TCR beta sequences to specific HLA alleles. In a later analysis, HLA-associated TCR beta chains showed more clonal expansion and lower generation probabilities than non-associated chains that were equally common. In a later genetic analysis, a missense DCLRE1C variant was associated with V-gene and J-gene trimming of TCR beta chains, and the association was replicated in an independent cohort. While some public TCRs were present in many individuals, most TCR sequences turned up only very rarely across donors. Strong co-occurrence of HLA alleles, especially DR and DQ, made assigning TCR associations to individual alleles difficult. Three of the identified cytomegalovirus-associated TCR beta chains were confirmed in vitro to be specific for cytomegalovirus antigens. The study listed approximately 150 TCR beta chains as associated with cytomegalovirus. The cohort was sequenced for TCR beta chains only, and without alpha or paired-chain data the features that could be detected were limited. Because the 87-base-pair reads could not distinguish some IMGT-functional V segments, including TRBV6-2 and TRBV6-3, those segments were excluded. An earlier analysis of roughly 570 of the donors showed that most TCR beta V segments appeared in productive rearrangements either about 90% or about 30% of the time, which broadly matched IMGT annotations. A cluster of highly shared sequence variants was judged likely to represent a technical artifact of the sequencing pipeline. Correlated functional status among segregating V segments might reflect linkage disequilibrium, but an unknown experimental factor could not be ruled out. A later analysis reported that several top co-occurrence clusters appeared linked to parvovirus B19, influenza, CMV and Epstein-Barr virus.

The germline V gene (reference sequence) gives CDR1 as MNHNY and CDR2 as SVGAGI. The CDR3 runs 14 amino acids, cysteine and phenylalanine included. CDR3 DNA only is kept here, 42 bases in frame from base 1. V is cut by 5 bases and J by 1 base, and the space between the germline ends is 11 bases. The library was prepared using the immunoSEQ multiplex PCR assay. The multiplex PCR relied on a mix of 60 forward primers for TCR Vbeta segments and 13 reverse primers for TCR Jbeta segments. A multiplex PCR assay on genomic DNA amplified the CDR3 region of rearranged TCR beta genes. On the Illumina HiSeq System, the amplified TCR beta libraries were sequenced as 87-base-pair reads. Per the original workflow: In a later analysis, some 80 million unique TCR beta chains were counted across the 500 to 700 repertoires, and approximately 11 million of these chains were shared by at least two donors. Raw reads were error-corrected and collapsed into unique sequences by a nearest-neighbor algorithm in which closely related sequences were merged to remove PCR and sequencing errors. Alignment of CDR3 sequences to IMGT reference sequences was used to assign V, D and J gene segments. For a sequence to be retained, at least a six-nucleotide match to both a V gene segment and a J gene segment was required. A rearrangement counted as productive if the CDR3 had no stop codons and remained in frame with V and J, and every other rearrangement counted as non-productive. CDR3 was defined according to IMGT convention as the region running from the second conserved V-encoded cysteine to the conserved J-encoded phenylalanine. In an earlier analysis of more than 550 of the donors, sequences lacking an unambiguous match to a single V gene segment were excluded. In an earlier analysis of a few hundred of the donors, V segments were called functional above 56.7% productive rearrangements and were called segregating when the between-donor standard deviation exceeded 5%. A statistical classification framework was built for diagnosing cytomegalovirus status from the catalog of TCR beta chain sequences. V and J gene assignment, in a later analysis, came from comparing TCR nucleotide sequences with IMGT/GENE-DB human TR gene sequences. A later analysis assigned CDR3 sequences and most-parsimonious VDJ recombination scenarios with the TCRdist pipeline. A later analysis defined each TCR beta chain by its CDR3 amino acid sequence plus V-gene family, and excluded reads lacking a unique V-gene family. As a way to deal with suspected cross-contamination and a sequencing artifact, a later analysis dropped hundreds of nucleotide sequences that were highly shared and had low generation probability. A later analysis calculated a clonal expansion index for each public chain from normalized within-repertoire ranks of inferred template counts. Generation probabilities in a later analysis came from a VDJ recombination model fitted to out-of-frame rearrangements, and those results were checked against IGoR. A later analysis scored TCR-TCR, TCR-HLA and TCR-CMV co-occurrence with hypergeometric tests, applying a repertoire-size bias correction to TCR pairs. A later analysis estimated false discovery rates by permuting HLA or CMV assignments 20 times. In a later analysis, co-occurring TCRs were grouped using DBSCAN, and TCRdist sequence similarity was added for clustering within HLA-allele-positive subsets. Repertoires with fewer than 30,000 or more than 120,000 public chains were left out of co-occurrence clustering, as were about five repertoires with anomalous nucleotide sharing. This is the immuneACCESS table as TCRdb keeps it, with only in-frame sequences that have V and J called. A part of the clones is gone; compared with another copy, unresolved V genes explain less than half, and the rest is unexplained. V, J and clone size are taken as reported in that table, and D and trimming were inferred from the DNA itself. For this sample there are roughly 200,000 clones; 77% appear just once. The ten most abundant clones make up roughly 2.5% of the sample.

This chain joins TRBV6-6 to TRBJ1-1; TRBD1 is possibly the D segment (6 matching bases). This clonotype was obtained from a woman in her sixties in good health and CMV-seropositive. Sample: PBMCs. Here is the DNA: TGTGCCAGCAGTAACAGGGAGGGGAACACTGAAGCTTTCTTT. This gives the protein CASSNREGNTEAFF.